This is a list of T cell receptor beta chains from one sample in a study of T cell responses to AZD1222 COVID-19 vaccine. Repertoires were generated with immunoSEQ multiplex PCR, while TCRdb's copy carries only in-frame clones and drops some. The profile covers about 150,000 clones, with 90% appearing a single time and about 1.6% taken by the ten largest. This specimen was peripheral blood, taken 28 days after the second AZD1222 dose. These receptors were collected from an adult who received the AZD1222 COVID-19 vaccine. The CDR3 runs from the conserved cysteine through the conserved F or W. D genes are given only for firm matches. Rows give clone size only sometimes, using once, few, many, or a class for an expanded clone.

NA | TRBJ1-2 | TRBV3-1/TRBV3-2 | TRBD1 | CASSPTGTGNRGGYTF | TGTGCCAGCAGCCCCACCGGGACAGGGAATAGGGGCGGCTACACCTTC
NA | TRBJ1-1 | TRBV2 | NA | CASRTPDRPYTEAFF | TGTGCCAGCAGGACGCCGGACAGACCCTACACTGAAGCTTTCTTT
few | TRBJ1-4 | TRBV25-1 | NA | CASSDGRVNEKLFF | TGTGCCAGCAGTGACGGCAGGGTAAATGAAAAACTGTTTTTT
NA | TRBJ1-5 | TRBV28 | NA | CASFKASNQPQHF | TGTGCCAGCTTTAAGGCTAGCAATCAGCCCCAGCATTTT
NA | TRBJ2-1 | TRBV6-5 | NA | CASSSEQHSYNEQFF | TGTGCCAGCAGTTCCGAACAGCACTCCTACAATGAGCAGTTCTTC
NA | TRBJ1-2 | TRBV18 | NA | CASSPDGNYGYTF | TGTGCCAGCTCACCAGACGGGAACTATGGCTACACCTTC
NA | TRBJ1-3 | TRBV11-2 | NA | CASSFSSSGNTIYF | TGTGCCAGCAGCTTTTCATCCTCTGGAAACACCATATATTTT
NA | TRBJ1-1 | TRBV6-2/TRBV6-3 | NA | CASSLGRMNTEAFF | TGTGCCAGCAGTTTAGGCAGAATGAACACTGAAGCTTTCTTT
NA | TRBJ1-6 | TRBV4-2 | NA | CASSQDLGRHLHF | TGTGCCAGCAGCCAAGATCTCGGGCGGCACCTCCACTTT
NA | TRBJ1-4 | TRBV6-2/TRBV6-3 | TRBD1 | CASSPQQGASGKLFF | TGTGCCAGCAGCCCCCAACAGGGGGCCAGCGGAAAACTGTTTTTT
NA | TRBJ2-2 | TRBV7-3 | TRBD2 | CASSLTGGSSAGELFF | TGTGCCAGCAGCTTAACAGGCGGGAGCTCGGCCGGGGAGCTGTTTTTT
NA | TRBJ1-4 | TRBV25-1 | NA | CASSAGPEKLFF | TGTGCCAGCAGTGCAGGCCCCGAAAAACTGTTTTTT
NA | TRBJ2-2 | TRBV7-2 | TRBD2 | CASSFPGLGRNTGELFF | TGTGCCAGCAGCTTCCCGGGACTAGGGAGGAACACCGGGGAGCTGTTTTTT
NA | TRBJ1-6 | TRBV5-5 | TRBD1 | CASSLVVGRGFSSPLHF | TGTGCCAGCAGCTTGGTTGTCGGCAGGGGGTTTTCTTCACCCCTCCACTTT
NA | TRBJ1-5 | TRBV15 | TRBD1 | CATGRGRSNQPQHF | TGTGCCACTGGCAGGGGGCGAAGCAATCAGCCCCAGCATTTT
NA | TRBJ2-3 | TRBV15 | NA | CATSTRDHSDTQYF | TGTGCCACCAGCACCCGGGACCACTCAGATACGCAGTATTTT
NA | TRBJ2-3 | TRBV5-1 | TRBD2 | CASSPGLAARDTQYF | TGCGCCAGCAGCCCGGGACTAGCGGCTCGGGATACGCAGTATTTT
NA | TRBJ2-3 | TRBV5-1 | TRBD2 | CASSGGTSVSTDTQYF | TGCGCCAGCAGCGGAGGGACTAGCGTCAGCACAGATACGCAGTATTTT
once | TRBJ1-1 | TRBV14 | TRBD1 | CASSQDFISGGSRTEAFF | TGTGCCAGCAGCCAAGATTTTATTTCAGGGGGCTCCCGCACTGAAGCTTTCTTT
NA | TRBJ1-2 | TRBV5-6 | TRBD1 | CASSLVGQGKGYGYTF | TGTGCCAGCAGCTTGGTGGGACAGGGGAAAGGCTATGGCTACACCTTC
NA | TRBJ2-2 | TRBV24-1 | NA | CATSGRGTGELFF | TGTGCCACCAGTGGGAGGGGGACCGGGGAGCTGTTTTTT
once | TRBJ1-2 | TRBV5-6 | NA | CASSKVRGNYGYTF | TGTGCCAGCAGCAAGGTCCGGGGAAATTATGGCTACACCTTC
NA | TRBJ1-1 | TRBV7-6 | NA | CASSLRQGRGDTEAFF | TGTGCCAGCAGCTTAAGGCAGGGGAGGGGTGACACTGAAGCTTTCTTT
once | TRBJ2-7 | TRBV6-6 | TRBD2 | CASSRQAAGVKVSYEQYF | TGTGCCAGCAGTCGACAGGCAGCGGGAGTAAAGGTGTCCTACGAGCAGTACTTC
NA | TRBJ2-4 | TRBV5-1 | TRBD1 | CASSIGQGVGIQYF | TGCGCCAGCAGCATAGGACAGGGGGTTGGCATTCAGTACTTC
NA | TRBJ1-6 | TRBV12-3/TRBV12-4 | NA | CASSLGLNSPLHF | TGTGCCAGCAGTTTGGGTCTGAATTCACCCCTCCACTTT
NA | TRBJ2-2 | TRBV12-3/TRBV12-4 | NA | CASSFRLAGELFF | TGTGCCAGCAGTTTTCGGCTAGCCGGGGAGCTGTTTTTT
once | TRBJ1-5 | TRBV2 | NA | CASSIDTGSGQPQHF | TGTGCCAGCAGCATAGATACAGGGTCCGGTCAGCCCCAGCATTTT
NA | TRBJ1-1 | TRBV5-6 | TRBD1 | CASSSQGAEAFF | TGTGCCAGCAGCTCTCAGGGGGCTGAAGCTTTCTTT
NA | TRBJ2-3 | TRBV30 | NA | CAWSRGGLPGDTQYF | TGTGCCTGGAGTAGGGGGGGCCTCCCGGGGGATACGCAGTATTTT
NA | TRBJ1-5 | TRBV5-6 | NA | CASSSWTENQPQHF | TGTGCCAGCAGCTCCTGGACCGAGAATCAGCCCCAGCATTTT
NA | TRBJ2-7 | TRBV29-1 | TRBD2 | CSVEGPGAGDSYEQYF | TGCAGCGTTGAAGGCCCGGGAGCGGGGGACTCCTACGAGCAGTACTTC
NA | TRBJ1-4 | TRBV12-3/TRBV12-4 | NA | CASSLRVNEKLFF | TGTGCCAGCAGTTTACGAGTTAATGAAAAACTGTTTTTT
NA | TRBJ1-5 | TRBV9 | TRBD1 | CASSPGQGKAQPQHF | TGTGCCAGCAGCCCAGGACAGGGGAAGGCTCAGCCCCAGCATTTT
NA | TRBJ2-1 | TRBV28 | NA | CASSPEERRPRGEQFF | TGTGCCAGCAGTCCCGAGGAAAGAAGACCACGGGGTGAGCAGTTCTTC
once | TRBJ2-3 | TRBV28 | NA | CASSLVRVWGPDTQYF | TGTGCCAGCAGTTTAGTAAGGGTCTGGGGGCCAGATACGCAGTATTTT
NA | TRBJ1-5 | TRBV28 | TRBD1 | CASSLSGQVDQPQHF | TGTGCCAGCAGTTTATCCGGACAGGTTGATCAGCCCCAGCATTTT
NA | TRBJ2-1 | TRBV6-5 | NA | CASSRVRDEQFF | TGTGCCAGCAGCAGGGTCAGGGATGAGCAGTTCTTC
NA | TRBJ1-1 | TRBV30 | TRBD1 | CACIGPGGTEAFF | TGTGCCTGTATTGGCCCAGGGGGCACTGAAGCTTTCTTT
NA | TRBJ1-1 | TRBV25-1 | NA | CASRGWGNTEAFF | TGTGCCAGCAGAGGGTGGGGGAACACTGAAGCTTTCTTT
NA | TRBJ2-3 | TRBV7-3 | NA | CASTTGYSGDTQYF | TGTGCCAGCACTACAGGGTATTCGGGAGATACGCAGTATTTT
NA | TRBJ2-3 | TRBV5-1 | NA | CASSLEGTTDTQYF | TGCGCCAGCAGCTTGGAGGGGACCACAGATACGCAGTATTTT
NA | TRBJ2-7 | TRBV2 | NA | CATPRTDYEQYF | TGTGCCACCCCCCGGACCGACTACGAGCAGTACTTC
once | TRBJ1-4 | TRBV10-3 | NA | CAIRGDGRNEKLFF | TGTGCCATCAGGGGGGACGGTCGTAATGAAAAACTGTTTTTT
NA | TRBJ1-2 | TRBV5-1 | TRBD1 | CASSFGPPGQGNYGYTF | TGCGCCAGCAGCTTTGGACCCCCGGGACAGGGAAACTATGGCTACACCTTC
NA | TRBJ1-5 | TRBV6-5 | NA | CASRSLGGQPQHF | TGTGCCAGCAGGTCCCTGGGGGGACAGCCCCAGCATTTT
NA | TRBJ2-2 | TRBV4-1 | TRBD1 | CASREHGTGPGELFF | TGCGCCAGCAGGGAGCATGGGACAGGGCCCGGGGAGCTGTTTTTT